This T cell receptor (beta chain) was identified in a study of blood T cell repertoires in COVID-19. Per the original methods: Amplified reference gene primers provided the basis for estimating nucleated cell counts. Assay: immunoSEQ multiplex PCR; the TCRdb copy retains only in-frame clones and omits some. The DNA gave D and trimming, while V, J and clone size come from that table. The data contain about 270,000 clones, approximately 83% of them singletons. The sample was peripheral blood. The clonotype comes from a human donor in a cohort sampled during active COVID-19.

The CDR3: CASSQDRTSRTPGELFF. For the CDR3, the DNA is TGTGCCAGCAGCCAAGATCGGACTAGCAGAACACCCGGGGAGCTGTTTTTT. The chain carries TRBV4-2 and TRBJ2-2; TRBD2 matches at 8 bases. The ends lost 0 bases at V and 6 bases at J; junction bases unmatched: 9. Looked up from germline, CDR1 is LGHNA and CDR2 is YNFKEQ. The CDR3 has 17 residues.